This TCR beta chain was sequenced in a study of shared clonotypes between healthy human individuals. Study-level findings and limits: Among non-shared clonotypes, generation probabilities were lower than among those shared by all four donors.

Concerning this clone: Antigen unknown.

The authors ran the assay at deep level. Generated by immunoSEQ multiplex PCR, the TCRdb table keeps only in-frame clones and is missing some. This sample has 600,000 to 700,000 clones, with 73% found just once. There are 14 residues in the CDR3. CDR1 and CDR2 from the germline V gene are SEHNR and FQNEAQ (reference sequence). The V and J ends lost 0 bases and 5 bases respectively, with 7 bases between them. Input material: memory CD4+ T cells sorted from blood. Subset in this sample: CD45RA-negative fraction. The gene calls are TRBV7-9 and TRBJ2-2; no firm D call. The sequence was obtained from a woman in her twenties or thirties in good health. CDR3 in DNA: TGTGCCAGCAGCTTAGCGTTGGAAACCGGGGAGCTGTTTTTT. This codes for CASSLALETGELFF.